The 5 T cell receptor beta chains below were found in one sample sequenced in a study of shared clonotypes between healthy human individuals. Generated by immunoSEQ multiplex PCR, the TCRdb table keeps only in-frame clones and is missing some. The table shows 1.5 million to 1.9 million clones, with approximately 98% occurring only once. The sample was naive CD4+ T cells sorted from blood. Indicated subset: CD45RA+ positively selected. The receptor source for this set is a man in his thirties or forties in good health.

The chain joins TRBV19 to TRBJ1-3, with unresolved D. The V gene lost 4 bases and the J gene lost 0 bases, with 16 bases spanning the gap. The CDR3 extends over 17 amino acids. Germline CDR1 and CDR2: LNHDA and SQIVND (reference sequence). The CDR3 loop is CASSTSQLPSSGNTIYF. CDR3 DNA: TGTGCCAGTAGTACCTCACAGCTACCGAGCTCTGGAAACACCATATATTTT.

J is TRBJ1-2 and V is TRBV30, with D possibly being TRBD1 (6 bases). The CDR3 runs to 12 residues. The V and J ends lost 4 bases and 7 bases respectively, with 13 bases between them. CDR1 GTSNPN and CDR2 SVGIG come from the germline V gene (reference sequence). The CDR3 DNA reads as TGTGCCTGGACTTCTGGGACACCTGGCTACACCTTC. Residues: CAWTSGTPGYTF. The whole variable domain, remainder taken from reference TRBV30 and TRBJ1-2, is SQTIHQWPATLVQPVGSPLSLECTVEGTSNPNLYWYRQAAGRGLQLLFYSVGIGQISSEVPQNLSASRPQDRQFILSSKKLLLSDSGFYLCAWTSGTPGYTFGSGTRLTVV.

J is TRBJ2-1 and V is TRBV7-6, with D possibly TRBD2 on 6 matching bases. CDR3 length equals 17 residues. Germline V lookup: CDR1 SGHVS, CDR2 FNYEAQ. Trimming cost V 3 bases and J 0 bases, with 15 bases left between them. The CDR3 loop is CASSFGLALSSYNEQFF. The CDR3 DNA follows: TGTGCCAGCAGCTTCGGGCTAGCGCTGAGCTCCTACAATGAGCAGTTCTTC.

This CDR3 is CASSLSRENQPQHF. DNA for the CDR3: TGTGCCAGCAGCTTAAGCCGGGAAAATCAGCCCCAGCATTTT. V and J are TRBV7-9 and TRBJ1-5; D unresolved. Trimming removed 2 bases at V and 4 bases at J, with 9 bases between. The CDR3 runs to 14 residues. Germline V gene lookup returns CDR1 SEHNR and CDR2 FQNEAQ (reference sequence).

J is TRBJ2-1 and V is TRBV5-1; 7 nucleotides align to TRBD2. In germline, CDR1 is SGHRS, CDR2 YFSETQ. The length of the CDR3 is 14 residues. The V gene end was trimmed by 4 bases and the J gene end by 3 bases; junction bases not matched to a gene: 4. The CDR3 loop reads CASSPGLIYNEQFF. The DNA for the CDR3 is TGCGCCAGCAGCCCGGGACTAATCTACAATGAGCAGTTCTTC.